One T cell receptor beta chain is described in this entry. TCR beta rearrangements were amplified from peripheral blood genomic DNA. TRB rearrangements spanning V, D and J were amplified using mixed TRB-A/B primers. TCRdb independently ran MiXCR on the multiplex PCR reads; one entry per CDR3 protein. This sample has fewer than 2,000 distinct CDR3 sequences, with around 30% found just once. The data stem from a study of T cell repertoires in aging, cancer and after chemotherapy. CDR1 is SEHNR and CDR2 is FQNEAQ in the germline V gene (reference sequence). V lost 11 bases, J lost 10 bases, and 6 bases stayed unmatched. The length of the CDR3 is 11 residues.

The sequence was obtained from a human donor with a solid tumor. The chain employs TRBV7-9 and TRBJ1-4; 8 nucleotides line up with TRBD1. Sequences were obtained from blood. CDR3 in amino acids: CAGQGLGKLFF. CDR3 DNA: TGTGCCGGACAGGGCTTGGGAAAACTGTTTTTT.